Sequencing of this TCR beta chain was carried out in a study of T cells after yellow fever vaccination. About the research overall: When fractions had low cell numbers, they were prepared with SMART-Seq v4 Ultra Low Input.

This clonotype was detected only a few times. The target antigen is unknown. The CDR3 is 18 amino acids. V was pared by 2 bases and J by 3 bases, with 8 bases of the junction left unmatched. Germline-derived CDR1 and CDR2 are MNHEY and SVGEGT. TCRdb ran MiXCR on the 5' RACE reads and lists one entry per CDR3 protein. Of a few hundred thousand distinct CDR3 sequences listed, approximately 4% were seen once; the top ten hold roughly 25%. Study-level findings and limits: The appearance of a small share of clonotypes in both CD4 and CD8 compartments was observed. There was a possibility that FACS-sorted repertoires contained abundant clonotypes contaminating from the bulk population.

The sample consisted of PBMCs, taken 5 days after the yellow fever booster vaccination. This sequence originates from a man between 18 and 29 years old who received the YFV17D yellow fever vaccine. The genes are TRBV6-2 or TRBV6-3 and TRBJ2-7; TRBD2 agrees at 15 bases. For the CDR3, the DNA is TGTGCCAGCAGTTACCGTCCCGGGACTAGCGGGGGGATCTACGAGCAGTACTTC. Translated, it gives CASSYRPGTSGGIYEQYF.